The clone carrying this T cell receptor (beta chain) was seen only a few times. The antigen is undetermined. This sample is drawn from a study of beta chain features in type 1 diabetes. Overall study context: Across all samples, roughly 99 million sorted cells were examined.

One heparinised draw of blood, averaging around 100 mL, came from each donor. The CDR3 length is 16 residues. Deletions cut 6 bases from V and 0 bases from J, with 15 bases between. Per the germline V gene, CDR1 is MDHEN and CDR2 is SYDVKM. The study's findings and limits: All four CD4+ subsets from Type 1 diabetes patients carried moderately but significantly shorter TCRB CDR3s.

Of the isolated RNA, all was reverse transcribed, and so the sequenced material was expressed TCRB transcripts. The assay was immunoSEQ multiplex PCR, and TCRdb's table has in-frame clones only and misses some. The table shows more than 150,000 clones, with 13% occurring only once. This chain links TRBV28 with TRBJ2-1; D gene uncertain. The sequenced material came from central memory CD4+ T cells from blood. This sequence originates from a woman aged 18-29 years in good health. Here the CDR3 reads CASSLLGESSYNEQFF. CDR3 nucleotide sequence: TGTGCCAGCAGCCTGCTAGGTGAGAGCTCCTACAATGAGCAGTTCTTC.